What follows are 25 T cell receptor beta chains derived from one specimen sequenced in a study of T cells after yellow fever vaccination. TCRdb used MiXCR to reprocess the 5' RACE reads, holding one entry per CDR3 protein. The sample lists fewer than 450,000 distinct CDR3 sequences; roughly 12% were seen once. Source: PBMCs, taken on the day of the first yellow fever vaccination. These TCRs come from a man aged 18 to 35 who received the YFV17D yellow fever vaccine.

This chain links TRBV20-1 with TRBJ2-6; tentative D call: TRBD1 (6 bases). Germline V gives CDR1 DFQATT, CDR2 SNEGSKA (reference sequence). This CDR3 is built from 15 residues. Trimming took 0 bases from V and 4 from J, leaving 10 bases between them. The CDR3 nucleotides read TGCAGTGCTAGAGATGGGGGCCGGGGGGCCAACGTCCTGACTTTC. Amino acid sequence: CSARDGGRGANVLTF.

This clonotype was seen a few times. V usage is TRBV5-1 and J usage is TRBJ2-7; 7 bases fit TRBD1. V lost 4 bases to trimming and J lost 2 bases; unmatched junction nucleotides: 12. Germline assignment: CDR1 SGHRS and CDR2 YFSETQ. This CDR3 has 16 residues. The CDR3 nucleotides are TGCGCCAGCAGCCCGCTCCCGGGACAGATTACCTACGAGCAGTACTTC. Its translation is CASSPLPGQITYEQYF.

This chain connects TRBV28 to TRBJ1-5; possible D gene TRBD1, 5 bases. The germline V gene encodes CDR1 MDHEN and CDR2 SYDVKM. V lost 7 bases to trimming and J lost 0 bases, with 7 bases between them. The CDR3 consists of 13 residues. CDR3 residues: CASKGVSNQPQHF. DNA for the CDR3: TGTGCCAGCAAAGGGGTTAGCAATCAGCCCCAGCATTTT.

This chain uses TRBV28 with TRBJ2-7; TRBD2 aligns across 8 bases. This CDR3 is 14 amino acids long. Trimming at V came to 6 bases and at J to 4 bases, leaving 8 bases not matched to a gene. Germline V gives CDR1 MDHEN, CDR2 SYDVKM. CDR3 in amino acids: CASSTPGTRYEQYV. The CDR3 DNA reads as TGTGCCAGCAGCACACCCGGGACTAGGTACGAGCAGTACGTC.

This sequence joins TRBV10-3 and TRBJ1-2; 7 bases match TRBD1. This CDR3 is 14 amino acids long. Germline V CDR1 and CDR2: ENHRY, SYGVKD. Unmatched junction bases numbered 9, after V lost 3 bases and J lost 8 bases. Here the CDR3 DNA reads TGTGCCATCAGTGACCCCACAGGGGAGAAGGGCTACACCTTC. Protein: CAISDPTGEKGYTF.

This clonotype was seen just once. The J gene is TRBJ1-1, the V gene TRBV18; maybe TRBD1 (5 bases). V gave up 5 bases and J gave up 5 bases, with 24 bases separating them. The CDR3 runs to 17 residues. From germline, CDR1 is KGHSH and CDR2 LQKENI. CDR3 protein: CASSFQPGTESYTEAFF. CDR3 DNA sequence: TGTGCCAGCTCATTTCAACCCGGGACCGAAAGTTATACTGAAGCTTTCTTT.

This clonotype was detected only a few times. The gene calls are TRBV5-1 and TRBJ2-1, with D tentatively TRBD2 (6 bases). The CDR3 is made up of 15 amino acids. Trimming left V 3 bases short and J 4 bases short, with 14 bases between. From germline, CDR1 is SGHRS and CDR2 YFSETQ. CDR3 residues: CASSSEGTFYNEQFF. The CDR3 DNA follows: TGCGCCAGCAGCTCCGAGGGGACTTTTTACAATGAGCAGTTCTTC.

Remarks on this clonotype: This may be a read error: a much more frequent sequence differs by one nucleotide. The V gene is TRBV4-1, the J gene TRBJ2-2; TRBD1 or TRBD2 may be the D gene (6 bases each). Germline assignment: CDR1 MGHRA and CDR2 YSYEKL. CDR3 length: 15 residues. CDR3 sequence (DNA): TGCGCCAGCAGCCAAGGGGTAGGGGGAGGCGGGGAGCTGATTTTT. This translates into CASSQGVGGGGELIF.

This clonotype was counted ten times or more. The genes are TRBV7-2 and TRBJ2-3, with 16 bases identical to TRBD2. CDR3 length: 17 residues. The germline CDR1 and CDR2 sequences are SGHTA and FQGNSA. V was pared by 3 bases and J by 4 bases, with 4 bases of the junction left unmatched. CDR3 in DNA: TGTGCCAGCAGCTTTGGGACTAGCGGGGGGGGGGCAGATACGCAGTATTTT. Translated: CASSFGTSGGGADTQYF.

In its sample, this clonotype was seen a few times. The chain uses TRBV7-2 and TRBJ1-1, with 8 bases that match TRBD1. The CDR3 runs to 14 residues. The V and J ends lost 5 bases and 1 base, in that order; junction bases with no gene match: 3. Per germline, CDR1 SGHTA and CDR2 FQGNSA. The CDR3 DNA sequence: TGTGCCAGCAGCGTGACAGGGGCGAACACTGAAGCTTTCTTT. This codes for CASSVTGANTEAFF. The whole variable domain, remainder taken from reference TRBV7-2 and TRBJ1-1, is GAGVSQSPSNKVTEKGKDVELRCDPISGHTALYWYRQSLGQGLEFLIYFQGNSAPDKSGLPSDRFSAERTGGSVSTLTIQRTQQEDSAVYLCASSVTGANTEAFFGQGTRLTVV.

This clonotype was detected a few times. V is TRBV2 and J is TRBJ2-7, with 8 bases lining up with TRBD2. V lost 11 bases and J lost 0; bases outside the gene matches: 3. The CDR3 extends over 12 amino acids. Germline CDR1 reads SNHLY; CDR2 reads FYNNEI. The CDR3 DNA follows: TGTGCCGGCGCGGGGGGCTCCTACGAGCAGTACTTC. Residues: CAGAGGSYEQYF.

This clonotype has ten or more counts. The chain uses TRBV18 and TRBJ1-5; 8 nucleotides match TRBD1. Germline V gene data show CDR1 as KGHSH and CDR2 as LQKENI. There are 14 residues in the CDR3. After removal of 5 bases from V and 4 bases from J, the junction contained 4 bases not matched to a gene. CDR3 in amino acids: CASSTRQGNQPQHF. DNA for the CDR3: TGTGCCAGCTCAACCCGACAGGGGAATCAGCCCCAGCATTTT.

This rearrangement joins TRBV7-8 to TRBJ1-3; possibly TRBD1 for D (6 bases). Germline V gives CDR1 SGHVS, CDR2 FQNEAQ. The CDR3 has 16 amino acids. Trimming shortened V by 5 bases and J by 2 bases, and 16 bases separated the two germline ends. The CDR3 DNA is TGTGCCAGCAGCCCCCCTCGGGGGGCGCCTGGAAACACCATATATTTT. Translating it yields CASSPPRGAPGNTIYF. Full variable domain (rest looked up from reference TRBV7-8 and TRBJ1-3): GAGVSQSPRYKVAKRGQDVALRCDPISGHVSLFWYQQALGQGPEFLTYFQNEAQLDKSGLPSDRFFAERPEGSVSTLKIQRTQQEDSAVYLCASSPPRGAPGNTIYFGEGSWLTVV.

This clonotype came up a few times. V and J are TRBV6-2 or TRBV6-3 and TRBJ2-1, with D hard to call. Germline V gene sequence: CDR1 MNHEY, CDR2 SVGEGT. The CDR3 runs 13 residues. The V and J ends lost 0 bases and 7 bases respectively, with 7 bases between them. DNA for the CDR3: TGTGCCAGCAGTTACTCGTCTGGGAATGAGCAGTTCTTC. Residues: CASSYSSGNEQFF.

The chain is built from TRBV28 and TRBJ1-6, with D unclear. The V gene lost 7 bases and the J gene lost 5 bases, with 6 bases spanning the gap. Germline V CDR1 and CDR2: MDHEN, SYDVKM. The CDR3 has 12 amino acids. For the CDR3, the DNA is TGTGCCAGCAAGCCTAATAATTCACCCCTCCACTTT. This encodes CASKPNNSPLHF.

There are a few counts of this clonotype. This chain joins TRBV6-2 or TRBV6-3 and TRBJ1-5, with TRBD1 as a possible D gene (6 bases). Per germline, CDR1 MNHEY and CDR2 SVGEGT. V shed 6 bases and J shed 2 bases, with 14 bases lying between them. The CDR3 has 15 amino acids. The CDR3 region has the DNA TGTGCCAGCAGCTTACCAGGGGCCCGCAATCAGCCCCAGCATTTT. Translation: CASSLPGARNQPQHF.

The table lists this clonotype with a few counts. The chain is built from TRBV6-6 and TRBJ1-1; D might be TRBD1 (5 bases). Germline loops: CDR1 MNHNY, CDR2 SVGAGI (reference sequence). The CDR3 has 12 amino acids. CDR3 DNA sequence: TGTGTAGGGGAGGGGAACAATGGTGAAGCTTTCTTT. It yields the protein CVGEGNNGEAFF.

This clonotype was observed a handful of times. V and J are TRBV9 and TRBJ1-2; D perhaps matches TRBD1 (6 bases). V lost 0 bases to trimming and J lost 7 bases, with 16 bases between them. This CDR3 comprises 15 residues. CDR1 SGDLS and CDR2 YYNGEE come from the germline V gene. The CDR3 is CASSVESSGERGYTF. DNA of the CDR3: TGTGCCAGCAGCGTAGAAAGCTCAGGGGAGCGTGGCTACACCTTC.

To note about this clonotype: Relative to the germline gene, one junction end is altered; a read error may explain this. V is TRBV14 and J is TRBJ2-2; no definite D call. Germline V gene lookup returns CDR1 SGHDN and CDR2 FVKESK. The CDR3 consists of 14 residues. CDR3 sequence: CASGQVSVTGELFF. Written as DNA, the CDR3 is TGTGCCAGCGGCCAAGTGTCCGTCACCGGGGAGCTGTTTTTT.

For this clonotype: This may be a read error: a much more frequent sequence differs by one nucleotide. The chain uses TRBV7-8 and TRBJ2-5; 8 positions match TRBD2. Germline V gene data show CDR1 as SGHVS and CDR2 as FQNEAQ. The CDR3 runs 16 residues. CDR3 loop: CACSWEPGRGGETQYF. CDR3 DNA: TGTGCCTGCAGCTGGGAGCCGGGACGCGGGGGGGAGACCCAGTACTTC.

This clonotype was picked up a small number of times. The V gene is TRBV20-1, the J gene TRBJ2-7; TRBD1 or TRBD2 may be the D gene (6 bases each). The length of the CDR3 is 15 residues. Trimming took 0 bases from V and 4 from J, leaving 16 bases between them. The germline V gene has CDR1 DFQATT and CDR2 SNEGSKA (reference sequence). CDR3 in DNA: TGCAGTGCTAGAGAGGGGGCGGGGTGGGGATACGAGCAGTACTTC. It specifies CSAREGAGWGYEQYF.

This CDR3 is CASGVDRATGELFF. The CDR3 bases are TGTGCTAGTGGCGTGGACAGGGCCACCGGGGAGCTGTTTTTT. V usage is TRBV12-5 and J usage is TRBJ2-2; TRBD1 matches at 8 bases. Germline CDR1 LGHNT, CDR2 FRNRAP. CDR3 size: 14 residues. J gave up 4 bases and V 6 bases, and 4 bases lay outside the gene matches.

The CDR3 DNA reads TGTGCCAGTAGAGGGATAGCGACCTCGACCCAGTACTTC. Encoded protein: CASRGIATSTQYF. The chain couples TRBV19 to TRBJ2-5; the D gene is possibly TRBD2 (5 bases). Trimming removed 6 bases from V and 7 bases from J, with 15 bases in between. This CDR3 region has 13 residues. Germline assignment: CDR1 LNHDA and CDR2 SQIVND (reference sequence). Together with reference TRBV19 and TRBJ2-5, the CDR3 gives the full variable domain: DGGITQSPKYLFRKEGQNVTLSCEQNLNHDAMYWYRQDPGQGLRLIYYSQIVNDFQKGDIAEGYSVSREKKESFPLTVTSAQKNPTAFYLCASRGIATSTQYFGPGTRLLVL.

This clonotype has just a few counts. The rearrangement uses TRBV9 and TRBJ2-7; tentatively, D is TRBD2 (7 bases). The V end lost 0 bases, the J end lost 6 bases, and 19 bases lay between the germline ends. Germline V CDR1 and CDR2: SGDLS, YYNGEE. This CDR3 is built from 16 residues. CDR3 sequence (DNA): TGTGCCAGCAGCGTAGGAGGGGGGGCAGGAAGTCCCGAGCAGTACTTC. Amino acid sequence: CASSVGGGAGSPEQYF.

Details on this clonotype: The germline gene is not matched at one end of the junction; a read error may be the cause. This chain joins TRBV5-6 and TRBJ2-5; D gene ambiguous. The CDR3 length is 11 residues. CDR1 is SGHDT, CDR2 YYEEEE, per germline. CDR3 sequence (DNA): TGTGCCAGCGGCTTCGGGGAGACCCAGTACTTC. Translation gives CASGFGETQYF.